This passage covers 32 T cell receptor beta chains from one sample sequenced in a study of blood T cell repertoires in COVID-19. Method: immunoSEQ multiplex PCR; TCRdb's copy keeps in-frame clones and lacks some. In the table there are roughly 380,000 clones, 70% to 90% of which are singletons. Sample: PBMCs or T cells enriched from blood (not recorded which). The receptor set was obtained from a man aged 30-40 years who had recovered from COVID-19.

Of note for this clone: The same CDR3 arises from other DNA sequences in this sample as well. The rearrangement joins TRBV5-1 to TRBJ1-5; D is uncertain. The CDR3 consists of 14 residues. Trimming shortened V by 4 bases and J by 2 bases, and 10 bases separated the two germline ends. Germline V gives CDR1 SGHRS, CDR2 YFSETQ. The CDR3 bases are TGCGCCAGCAGCCCCGGCGAGGGCAATCAGCCCCAGCATTTT. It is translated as CASSPGEGNQPQHF.

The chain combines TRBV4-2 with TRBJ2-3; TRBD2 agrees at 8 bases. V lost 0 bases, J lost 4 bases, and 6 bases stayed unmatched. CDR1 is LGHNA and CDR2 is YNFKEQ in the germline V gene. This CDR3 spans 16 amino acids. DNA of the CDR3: TGTGCCAGCAGCCAAGATCGGGGACTAGTCCCAGATACGCAGTATTTT. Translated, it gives CASSQDRGLVPDTQYF.

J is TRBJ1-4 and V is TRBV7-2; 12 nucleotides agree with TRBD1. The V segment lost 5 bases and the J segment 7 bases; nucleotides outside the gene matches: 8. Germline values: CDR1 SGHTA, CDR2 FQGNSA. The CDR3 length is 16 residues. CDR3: CASSLGDRGRPEKLFF. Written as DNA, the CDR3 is TGTGCCAGCAGCCTCGGGGACAGGGGGCGCCCTGAAAAACTGTTTTTT.

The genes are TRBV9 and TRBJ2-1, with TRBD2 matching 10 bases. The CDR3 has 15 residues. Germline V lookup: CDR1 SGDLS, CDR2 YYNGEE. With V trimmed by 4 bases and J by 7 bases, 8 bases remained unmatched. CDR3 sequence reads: CASSSLAGAPNEQFF. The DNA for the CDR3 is TGTGCCAGCAGCTCCCTAGCGGGGGCCCCTAATGAGCAGTTCTTC.

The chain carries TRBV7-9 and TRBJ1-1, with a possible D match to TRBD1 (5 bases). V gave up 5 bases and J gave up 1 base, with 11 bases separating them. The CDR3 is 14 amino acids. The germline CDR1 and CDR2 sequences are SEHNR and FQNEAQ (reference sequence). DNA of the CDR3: TGTGCCAGCAGCCTGACAGATTCGAACACTGAAGCTTTCTTT. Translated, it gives CASSLTDSNTEAFF.

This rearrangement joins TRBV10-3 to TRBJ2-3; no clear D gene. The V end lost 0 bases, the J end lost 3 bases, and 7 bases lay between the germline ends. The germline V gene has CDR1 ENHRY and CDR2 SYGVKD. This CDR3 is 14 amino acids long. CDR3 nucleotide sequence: TGTGCCATCAGTGAGTCCGTGGCTACAGATACGCAGTATTTT. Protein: CAISESVATDTQYF.

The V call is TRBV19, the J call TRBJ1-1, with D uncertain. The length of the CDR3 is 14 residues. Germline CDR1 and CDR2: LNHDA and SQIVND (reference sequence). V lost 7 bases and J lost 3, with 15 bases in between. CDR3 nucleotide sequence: TGTGCCAGTACTGTGGCTAGCACGGACACTGAAGCTTTCTTT. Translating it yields CASTVASTDTEAFF.

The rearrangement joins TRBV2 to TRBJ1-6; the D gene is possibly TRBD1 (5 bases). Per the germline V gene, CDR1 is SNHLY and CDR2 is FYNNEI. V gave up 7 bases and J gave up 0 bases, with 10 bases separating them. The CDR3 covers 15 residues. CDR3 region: CASTQGTSYNSPLHF. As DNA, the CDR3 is TGTGCCAGCACCCAGGGAACCTCCTATAATTCACCCCTCCACTTT.

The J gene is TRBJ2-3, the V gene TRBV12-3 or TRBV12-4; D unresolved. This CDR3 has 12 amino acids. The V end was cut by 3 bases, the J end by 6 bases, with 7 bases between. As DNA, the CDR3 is TGTGCCAGCAGTTTCCGGCGGGATACGCAGTATTTT. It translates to CASSFRRDTQYF.

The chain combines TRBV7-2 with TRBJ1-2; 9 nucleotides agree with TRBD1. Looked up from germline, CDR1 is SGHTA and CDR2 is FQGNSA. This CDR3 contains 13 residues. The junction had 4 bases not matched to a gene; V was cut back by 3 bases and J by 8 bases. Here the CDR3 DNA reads TGTGCCAGCAGCTTGACAGGGGGTAACGGCTACACCTTC. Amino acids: CASSLTGGNGYTF.

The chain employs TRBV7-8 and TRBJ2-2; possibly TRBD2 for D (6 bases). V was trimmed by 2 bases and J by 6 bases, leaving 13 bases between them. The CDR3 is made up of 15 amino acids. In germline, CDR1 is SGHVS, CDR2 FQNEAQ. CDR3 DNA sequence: TGTGCCAGCAGCTTACTGGGTAGGGAGGCCGGGGAGCTGTTTTTT. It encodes CASSLLGREAGELFF.

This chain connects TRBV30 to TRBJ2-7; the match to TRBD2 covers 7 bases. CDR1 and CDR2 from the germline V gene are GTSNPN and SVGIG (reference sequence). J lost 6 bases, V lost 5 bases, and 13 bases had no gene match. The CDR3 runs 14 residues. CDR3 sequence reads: CAWSQAGFTFEQYF. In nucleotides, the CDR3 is TGTGCCTGGTCTCAAGCGGGATTTACTTTCGAGCAGTACTTC.

The CDR3 loop reads CASSGGQSAEAFF. For the CDR3, the DNA is TGTGCCAGCAGTGGAGGACAGTCTGCGGAAGCTTTCTTT. This chain links TRBV5-6 with TRBJ1-1; D is possibly TRBD1 (6 bases). The CDR3 has 13 residues. The germline gives CDR1 SGHDT, CDR2 YYEEEE. Trimming took off 5 bases at V and 8 bases at J, with 16 bases between the two ends. Full variable domain (outside the CDR3, taken from reference TRBV5-6 and TRBJ1-1): DAGVTQSPTHLIKTRGQQVTLRCSPKSGHDTVSWYQQALGQGPQFIFQYYEEEERQRGNFPDRFSGHQFPNYSSELNVNALLLGDSALYLCASSGGQSAEAFFGQGTRLTVV.

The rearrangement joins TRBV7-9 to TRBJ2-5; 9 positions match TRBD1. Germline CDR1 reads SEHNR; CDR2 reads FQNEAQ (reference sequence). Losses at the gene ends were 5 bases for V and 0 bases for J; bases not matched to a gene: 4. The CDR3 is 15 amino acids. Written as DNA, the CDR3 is TGTGCCAGCAGCCTGGGACAGGGCAACCAAGAGACCCAGTACTTC. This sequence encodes CASSLGQGNQETQYF.

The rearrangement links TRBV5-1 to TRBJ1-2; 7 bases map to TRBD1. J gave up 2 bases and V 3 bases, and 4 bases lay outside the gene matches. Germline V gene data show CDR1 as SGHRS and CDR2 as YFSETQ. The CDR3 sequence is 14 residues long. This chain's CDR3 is CASSYGTANYGYTF. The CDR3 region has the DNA TGCGCCAGCAGCTACGGGACAGCAAACTATGGCTACACCTTC.

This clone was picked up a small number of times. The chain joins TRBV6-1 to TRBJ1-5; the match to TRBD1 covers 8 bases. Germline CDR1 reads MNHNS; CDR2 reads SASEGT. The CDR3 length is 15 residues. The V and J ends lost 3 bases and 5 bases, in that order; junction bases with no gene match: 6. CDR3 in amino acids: CASSDVGTGHQPQHF. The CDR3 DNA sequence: TGTGCCAGCAGTGATGTTGGGACAGGACATCAGCCCCAGCATTTT.

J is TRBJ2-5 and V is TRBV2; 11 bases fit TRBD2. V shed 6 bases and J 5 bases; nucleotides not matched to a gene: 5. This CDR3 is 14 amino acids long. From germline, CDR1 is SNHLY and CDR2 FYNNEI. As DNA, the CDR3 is TGTGCCAGCAGGAAGAGGACTAGCGGGGAGACCCAGTACTTC. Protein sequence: CASRKRTSGETQYF.

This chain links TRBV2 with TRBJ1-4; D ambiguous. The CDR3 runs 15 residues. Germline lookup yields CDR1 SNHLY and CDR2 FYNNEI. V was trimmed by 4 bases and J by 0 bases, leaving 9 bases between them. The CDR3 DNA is TGTGCCAGCAGTGTCGAGGGTGCAACTAATGAAAAACTGTTTTTT. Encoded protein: CASSVEGATNEKLFF.

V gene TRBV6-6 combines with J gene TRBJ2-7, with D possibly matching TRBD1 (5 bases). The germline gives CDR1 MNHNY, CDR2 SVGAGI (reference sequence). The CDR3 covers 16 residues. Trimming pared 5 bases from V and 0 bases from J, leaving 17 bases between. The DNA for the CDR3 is TGTGCCAGCAGTCCCCAAGGGGTTGAAGTCTCCTACGAGCAGTACTTC. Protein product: CASSPQGVEVSYEQYF.

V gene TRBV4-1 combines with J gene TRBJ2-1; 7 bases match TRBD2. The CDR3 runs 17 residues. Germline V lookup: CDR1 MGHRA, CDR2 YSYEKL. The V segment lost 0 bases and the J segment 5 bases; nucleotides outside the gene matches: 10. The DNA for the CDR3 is TGCGCCAGCAGCCAAGATTATACGGCTAGCGGAAACAATGAGCAGTTCTTC. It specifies CASSQDYTASGNNEQFF.

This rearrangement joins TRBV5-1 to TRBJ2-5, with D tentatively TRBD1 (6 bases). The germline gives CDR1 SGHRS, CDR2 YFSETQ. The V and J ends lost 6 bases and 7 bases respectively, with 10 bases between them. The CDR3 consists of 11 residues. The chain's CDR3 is CASTGDGTQYF. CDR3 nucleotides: TGCGCCAGCACAGGGGACGGGACCCAGTACTTC.

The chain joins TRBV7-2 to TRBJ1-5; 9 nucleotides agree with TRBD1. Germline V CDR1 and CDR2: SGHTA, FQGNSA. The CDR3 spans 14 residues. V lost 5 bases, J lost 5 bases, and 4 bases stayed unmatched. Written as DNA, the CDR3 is TGTGCCAGCAGCGACCGGACAGGGGATCAGCCCCAGCATTTT. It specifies CASSDRTGDQPQHF.

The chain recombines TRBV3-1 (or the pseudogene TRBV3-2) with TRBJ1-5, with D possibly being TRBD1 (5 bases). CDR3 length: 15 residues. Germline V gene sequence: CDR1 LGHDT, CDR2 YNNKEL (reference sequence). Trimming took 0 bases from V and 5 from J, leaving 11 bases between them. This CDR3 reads CASSQDGGDDQPQHF. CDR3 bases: TGTGCCAGCAGCCAAGACGGAGGGGATGATCAGCCCCAGCATTTT.

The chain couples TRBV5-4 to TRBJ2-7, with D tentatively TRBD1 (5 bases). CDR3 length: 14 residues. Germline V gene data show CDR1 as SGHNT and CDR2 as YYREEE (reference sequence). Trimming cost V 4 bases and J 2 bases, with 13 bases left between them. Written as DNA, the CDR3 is TGTGCCAGCAGCCAGACAGTATCGACCTACGAGCAGTACTTC. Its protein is CASSQTVSTYEQYF.

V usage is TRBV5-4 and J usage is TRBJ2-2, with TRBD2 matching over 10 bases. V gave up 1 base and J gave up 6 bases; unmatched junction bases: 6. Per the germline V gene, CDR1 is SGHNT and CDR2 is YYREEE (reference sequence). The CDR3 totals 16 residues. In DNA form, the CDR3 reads TGTGCCAGCAGCTTGCCTAGCGGGGGCATCGCCGGGGAGCTGTTTTTT. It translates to CASSLPSGGIAGELFF. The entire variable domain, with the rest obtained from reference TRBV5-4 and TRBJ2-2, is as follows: ETGVTQSPTHLIKTRGQQVTLRCSSQSGHNTVSWYQQALGQGPQFIFQYYREEENGRGNFPPRFSGLQFPNYSSELNVNALELDDSALYLCASSLPSGGIAGELFFGEGSRLTVL.

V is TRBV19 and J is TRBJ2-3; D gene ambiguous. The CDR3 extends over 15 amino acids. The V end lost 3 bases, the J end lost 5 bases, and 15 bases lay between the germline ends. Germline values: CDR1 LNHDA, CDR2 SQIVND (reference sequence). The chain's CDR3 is CASSIGQVLVDTQYF. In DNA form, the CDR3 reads TGTGCCAGTAGTATCGGTCAGGTATTAGTAGATACGCAGTATTTT. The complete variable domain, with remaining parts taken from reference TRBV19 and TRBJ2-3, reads DGGITQSPKYLFRKEGQNVTLSCEQNLNHDAMYWYRQDPGQGLRLIYYSQIVNDFQKGDIAEGYSVSREKKESFPLTVTSAQKNPTAFYLCASSIGQVLVDTQYFGPGTRLTVL.

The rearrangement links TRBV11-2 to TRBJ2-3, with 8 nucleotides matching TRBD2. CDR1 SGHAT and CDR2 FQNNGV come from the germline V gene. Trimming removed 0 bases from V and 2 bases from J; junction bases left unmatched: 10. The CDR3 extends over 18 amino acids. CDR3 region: CASSLDGWRGVHTDTQYF. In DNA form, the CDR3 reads TGTGCCAGCAGCTTAGATGGTTGGCGGGGGGTCCACACAGATACGCAGTATTTT.

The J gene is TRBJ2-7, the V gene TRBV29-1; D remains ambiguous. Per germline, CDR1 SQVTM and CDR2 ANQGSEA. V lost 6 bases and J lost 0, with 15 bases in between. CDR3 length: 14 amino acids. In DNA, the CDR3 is TGCAGCGTGCCCCATAATGAGAACTCCTACGAGCAGTACTTC. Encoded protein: CSVPHNENSYEQYF.

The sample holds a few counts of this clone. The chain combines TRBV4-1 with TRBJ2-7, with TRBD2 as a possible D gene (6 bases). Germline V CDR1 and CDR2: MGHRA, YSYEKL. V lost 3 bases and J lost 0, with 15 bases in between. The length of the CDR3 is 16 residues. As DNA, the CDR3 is TGCGCCAGCAGCCAGGAGTGGGCGGGGACCTCCTACGAGCAGTACTTC. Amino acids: CASSQEWAGTSYEQYF.

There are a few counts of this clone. DNA of the CDR3: TGTGCCAGCAGTTTCACAGGGAGAGCCTATGGCTACACCTTC. Protein sequence: CASSFTGRAYGYTF. The rearrangement joins TRBV2 to TRBJ1-2, with D perhaps TRBD1 (6 bases). The germline gives CDR1 SNHLY, CDR2 FYNNEI. This CDR3 comprises 14 residues. Trimming shortened V by 5 bases and J by 4 bases, and 14 bases separated the two germline ends. Full variable domain (outside the CDR3, taken from reference TRBV2 and TRBJ1-2): EPEVTQTPSHQVTQMGQEVILRCVPISNHLYFYWYRQILGQKVEFLVSFYNNEISEKSEIFDDQFSVERPDGSNFTLKIRSTKLEDSAMYFCASSFTGRAYGYTFGSGTRLTVV.

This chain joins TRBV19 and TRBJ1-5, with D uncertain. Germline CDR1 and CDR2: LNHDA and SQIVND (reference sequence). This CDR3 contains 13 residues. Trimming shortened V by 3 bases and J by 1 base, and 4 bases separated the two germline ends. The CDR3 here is CASSIESNQPQHF. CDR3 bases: TGTGCCAGTAGTATTGAGAGCAATCAGCCCCAGCATTTT.

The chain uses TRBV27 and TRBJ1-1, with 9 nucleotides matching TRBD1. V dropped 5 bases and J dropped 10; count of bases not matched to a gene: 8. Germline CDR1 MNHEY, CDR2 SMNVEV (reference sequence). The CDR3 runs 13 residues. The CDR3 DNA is TGTGCCAGCAGTCCCGCCGCGACAGGGGGAGCTTTCTTT. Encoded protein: CASSPAATGGAFF.